The rows below give T cell receptor beta chains drawn from one sample of a study of shared clonotypes between healthy human individuals. Clones were sequenced by immunoSEQ multiplex PCR, and TCRdb holds only the in-frame ones, with some missing. The data contain approximately 2,000,000 clones, about 94% of them singletons. The sample was naive CD8+ T cells from PBMCs. The receptors were gathered from a man between 18 and 29 years old in good health. Some clones in this sample may be carry-over from other donors' samples. Each CDR3 is given with its conserved first and last residue. The D gene is left open where the match is weak. Only some rows state a clone size, as once, few, many or a class for expanded clones.

v_gene: TRBV9
abundance: -
j_gene: TRBJ2-1
d_gene: -
CDR3nt: TGTGCCAGCAGCGCCGACAGAATCTTGAATGAGCAGTTCTTC
CDR3aa: CASSADRILNEQFF

v_gene: TRBV6-5
abundance: few
j_gene: TRBJ2-7
d_gene: TRBD1
CDR3nt: TGTGCCAGCAGTTACGACAGGGGCTACGAGCAGTACTTC
CDR3aa: CASSYDRGYEQYF

v_gene: TRBV29-1
abundance: -
j_gene: TRBJ2-7
d_gene: -
CDR3nt: TGCAGCGTTGGAGGGGGAGTCTCCTACGAGCAGTACTTC
CDR3aa: CSVGGGVSYEQYF

v_gene: TRBV15
abundance: -
j_gene: TRBJ2-7
d_gene: TRBD2
CDR3nt: TGTGCCACCAGCAGGGACCTTGCACTAGCGGGAAGGGGGTACGAGCAGTACTTC
CDR3aa: CATSRDLALAGRGYEQYF

v_gene: TRBV19
abundance: -
j_gene: TRBJ2-7
d_gene: -
CDR3nt: TGTGCCAGTAGTATTGTCGCTAGCCGGGACGAGCAGTACTTC
CDR3aa: CASSIVASRDEQYF

v_gene: TRBV19
abundance: -
j_gene: TRBJ1-4
d_gene: -
CDR3nt: TGTGCCAGTAGTACGTCGGCCCTTGCAACTAATGAAAAACTGTTTTTT
CDR3aa: CASSTSALATNEKLFF

v_gene: TRBV28
abundance: -
j_gene: TRBJ1-2
d_gene: TRBD1
CDR3nt: TGTGCCAGCAGCCCCACGGGACAGGACTATGGCTACACCTTC
CDR3aa: CASSPTGQDYGYTF

v_gene: TRBV27
abundance: -
j_gene: TRBJ2-7
d_gene: -
CDR3nt: TGTGCCAGCAGTTTGGCAAGGTCGGGGGAGCAGTACTTC
CDR3aa: CASSLARSGEQYF

v_gene: TRBV5-6
abundance: -
j_gene: TRBJ2-7
d_gene: TRBD2
CDR3nt: TGTGCCAGCACCTTGGGATTCGGGAGGATCTACGAGCAGTACTTC
CDR3aa: CASTLGFGRIYEQYF

v_gene: TRBV9
abundance: -
j_gene: TRBJ2-2
d_gene: -
CDR3nt: TGTGCCTCGGGACACTCGAACACCGGGGAGCTGTTTTTT
CDR3aa: CASGHSNTGELFF

v_gene: TRBV13
abundance: -
j_gene: TRBJ1-1
d_gene: -
CDR3nt: TGTGCCAGCAGCATTCCCGGACACCGTAAAGAAGCTTTCTTT
CDR3aa: CASSIPGHRKEAFF

v_gene: TRBV7-9
abundance: -
j_gene: TRBJ2-7
d_gene: TRBD2
CDR3nt: TGTGCCAGCAGCCCTGGACTAGCGGCCTATTCCCCCTACGAGCAGTACTTC
CDR3aa: CASSPGLAAYSPYEQYF

v_gene: TRBV7-3
abundance: -
j_gene: TRBJ2-1
d_gene: -
CDR3nt: TGTGCCAGCAGCCCCCGCGGACCATACAATGAGCAGTTCTTC
CDR3aa: CASSPRGPYNEQFF

v_gene: TRBV19
abundance: -
j_gene: TRBJ1-1
d_gene: TRBD1
CDR3nt: TGTGCCAGTACCTTGGACAGGGGTGGGAGCACTGAAGCTTTCTTT
CDR3aa: CASTLDRGGSTEAFF

v_gene: TRBV25-1
abundance: -
j_gene: TRBJ2-7
d_gene: TRBD1
CDR3nt: TGTGCCAGCAGTCGGGACAGTTTTCCCTACGAGCAGTACTTC
CDR3aa: CASSRDSFPYEQYF

v_gene: TRBV27
abundance: -
j_gene: TRBJ2-7
d_gene: TRBD1
CDR3nt: TGTGCCAGCAGCCCCCGGACAGGAGCGTTGAAGCAGTACTTC
CDR3aa: CASSPRTGALKQYF

v_gene: TRBV6-5
abundance: once
j_gene: TRBJ2-7
d_gene: TRBD2
CDR3nt: TGTGCCAGCAGGGCGACGGGAGGGTCCTACGAGCAGTACTTC
CDR3aa: CASRATGGSYEQYF

v_gene: TRBV25-1
abundance: -
j_gene: TRBJ1-4
d_gene: -
CDR3nt: TGTGCCAGCAGCCGGCCCCAAGGCGAAAAACTGTTTTTT
CDR3aa: CASSRPQGEKLFF

v_gene: TRBV30
abundance: -
j_gene: TRBJ1-1
d_gene: -
CDR3nt: TGTGCCTGGAATTTTGGGGGTAGTGGCCAGACTGAAGCTTTCTTT
CDR3aa: CAWNFGGSGQTEAFF

v_gene: TRBV7-3
abundance: -
j_gene: TRBJ2-7
d_gene: TRBD2
CDR3nt: TGTGCCAGCAGCTCCTTTAGCGGGAGCTACGAGCAGTACTTC
CDR3aa: CASSSFSGSYEQYF

v_gene: TRBV7-8
abundance: -
j_gene: TRBJ2-2
d_gene: -
CDR3nt: TGTGCCAGCAGCGCTCAACGGGGGAACGGGGAGCTGTTTTTT
CDR3aa: CASSAQRGNGELFF

v_gene: TRBV2
abundance: -
j_gene: TRBJ2-7
d_gene: -
CDR3nt: TGTGCCAGCAGTGAAGACTACATCGAGCAGTACTTC
CDR3aa: CASSEDYIEQYF

v_gene: TRBV21-1
abundance: few
j_gene: TRBJ1-5
d_gene: -
CDR3nt: TGTGCCAGCAGCCCTCACGGTAAGCCCCAGCATTTT
CDR3aa: CASSPHGKPQHF

v_gene: TRBV6-1
abundance: -
j_gene: TRBJ1-4
d_gene: -
CDR3nt: TGTGCCAGCAGTGTACGGAGCTATAATGAAAAACTGTTTTTT
CDR3aa: CASSVRSYNEKLFF

v_gene: TRBV5-6
abundance: -
j_gene: TRBJ1-2
d_gene: TRBD1
CDR3nt: TGTGCCAGCAGTCCTCCGGGACAGGGAGACTATGGCTACACCTTC
CDR3aa: CASSPPGQGDYGYTF

v_gene: TRBV30
abundance: once
j_gene: TRBJ2-2
d_gene: -
CDR3nt: TGTGCCTGGAGTGTTAGAGGGAACACCGGGGAGCTGTTTTTT
CDR3aa: CAWSVRGNTGELFF

v_gene: TRBV28
abundance: -
j_gene: TRBJ1-3
d_gene: -
CDR3nt: TGTGCCAGCAACCCAGACCAAGAGGGCTCTGGAAACACCATATATTTT
CDR3aa: CASNPDQEGSGNTIYF

v_gene: TRBV27
abundance: -
j_gene: TRBJ2-7
d_gene: -
CDR3nt: TGTGCCAGCAGTAATAGAGGTTCGACCTACGAGCAGTACTTC
CDR3aa: CASSNRGSTYEQYF

v_gene: TRBV19
abundance: -
j_gene: TRBJ1-1
d_gene: -
CDR3nt: TGTGCCAGTAGTATAGATCGGGGAGAATCCGCAGCTTTCTTT
CDR3aa: CASSIDRGESAAFF

v_gene: TRBV7-9
abundance: -
j_gene: TRBJ1-5
d_gene: TRBD1
CDR3nt: TGTGCCAGCAGCCCGACAGGGGCCGGTCAGCCCCAGCATTTT
CDR3aa: CASSPTGAGQPQHF

v_gene: TRBV11-2
abundance: -
j_gene: TRBJ2-1
d_gene: TRBD1
CDR3nt: TGTGCCAGCAGCTCCACACATATGACAGGGGCGGGGCGGTGGAATGAGCAGTTCTTC
CDR3aa: CASSSTHMTGAGRWNEQFF

v_gene: TRBV13
abundance: -
j_gene: TRBJ2-1
d_gene: TRBD2
CDR3nt: TGTGCCAGCAGCGGGCTAGCGGGAGGGATGGAGCAGTTCTTC
CDR3aa: CASSGLAGGMEQFF

v_gene: TRBV19
abundance: -
j_gene: TRBJ1-5
d_gene: TRBD1
CDR3nt: TGTGCCAGTACCTTCGGACAGGGGGCATGGGGCAATCAGCCCCAGCATTTT
CDR3aa: CASTFGQGAWGNQPQHF

v_gene: TRBV9
abundance: -
j_gene: TRBJ2-7
d_gene: TRBD1
CDR3nt: TGTGCCAGCAGCGATCCGGGACAGGGGGACGAGCAGTACTTC
CDR3aa: CASSDPGQGDEQYF

v_gene: TRBV30
abundance: -
j_gene: TRBJ2-7
d_gene: -
CDR3nt: TGTGCCTGGAGTGTACAATTGGGGAGCGAGCAGTACTTC
CDR3aa: CAWSVQLGSEQYF

v_gene: TRBV27
abundance: -
j_gene: TRBJ2-1
d_gene: -
CDR3nt: TGTGCCAGCCGAACAGGAGCCAATGAGCAGTTCTTC
CDR3aa: CASRTGANEQFF

v_gene: TRBV7-8
abundance: -
j_gene: TRBJ1-1
d_gene: -
CDR3nt: TGTGCCAGCAGCTTTGGGGAGGCTAGCACTGAAGCTTTCTTT
CDR3aa: CASSFGEASTEAFF

v_gene: TRBV7-8
abundance: -
j_gene: TRBJ1-1
d_gene: -
CDR3nt: TGTGCCAGCAGTCTGGACAGATTGAACACTGAAGCTTTCTTT
CDR3aa: CASSLDRLNTEAFF

v_gene: TRBV29-1
abundance: once
j_gene: TRBJ2-1
d_gene: -
CDR3nt: TGCAGCGTTGAGAGTACCGGGACTCCCTACAATGAGCAGTTCTTC
CDR3aa: CSVESTGTPYNEQFF

v_gene: TRBV19
abundance: -
j_gene: TRBJ2-5
d_gene: TRBD2
CDR3nt: TGTGCCAGTAGGACTTCTCAGGGCCTCGGGAGGGCAACCCAGTACTTC
CDR3aa: CASRTSQGLGRATQYF

v_gene: TRBV7-6
abundance: -
j_gene: TRBJ2-7
d_gene: -
CDR3nt: TGTGCCAGCAGCGACTCGGGAAAGGGAAGGTTCTACGAGCAGTACTTC
CDR3aa: CASSDSGKGRFYEQYF

v_gene: TRBV27
abundance: -
j_gene: TRBJ2-7
d_gene: TRBD1
CDR3nt: TGTGCCAGCAGTCTCGACAGGGGTGCCAACGAGCAGTACTTC
CDR3aa: CASSLDRGANEQYF

v_gene: TRBV7-9
abundance: -
j_gene: TRBJ2-2
d_gene: -
CDR3nt: TGTGCCAGCAGGCCCCATGGGGGGCCTGGCACCGGGGAGCTGTTTTTT
CDR3aa: CASRPHGGPGTGELFF

v_gene: TRBV6-5
abundance: -
j_gene: TRBJ2-1
d_gene: -
CDR3nt: TGTGCCAGCAGTACCGGGACGGCCCCCTACAATGAGCAGTTCTTC
CDR3aa: CASSTGTAPYNEQFF

v_gene: TRBV5-4
abundance: -
j_gene: TRBJ2-7
d_gene: -
CDR3nt: TGTGCCAGCAGCTTGGGATGGCAAAACCCTCTCGAGCAGTACTTC
CDR3aa: CASSLGWQNPLEQYF

v_gene: TRBV11-2
abundance: once
j_gene: TRBJ1-2
d_gene: -
CDR3nt: TGTGCCAGCAGCGCCGGGGGGCAGGGCCTTAGGGACTATGGCTACACCTTC
CDR3aa: CASSAGGQGLRDYGYTF

v_gene: TRBV27
abundance: -
j_gene: TRBJ2-7
d_gene: -
CDR3nt: TGTGCCAGCAGTTTAACCTGGGACACGCGTACCTACGAGCAGTACTTC
CDR3aa: CASSLTWDTRTYEQYF

v_gene: TRBV9
abundance: -
j_gene: TRBJ2-2
d_gene: -
CDR3nt: TGTGCCAGCAGCCTCTGGGCGGGATCGAACACCGGGGAGCTGTTTTTT
CDR3aa: CASSLWAGSNTGELFF

v_gene: TRBV7-9
abundance: few
j_gene: TRBJ2-2
d_gene: TRBD1
CDR3nt: TGTGCCAGCAGCCCAGGGGGCGAGCTGTTTTTT
CDR3aa: CASSPGGELFF

v_gene: TRBV27
abundance: -
j_gene: TRBJ2-7
d_gene: TRBD1
CDR3nt: TGTGCCAGCAGTATTACGGACAGGAACGAGCAGTACTTC
CDR3aa: CASSITDRNEQYF

v_gene: TRBV12-5
abundance: -
j_gene: TRBJ2-7
d_gene: -
CDR3nt: TGTGCTAGTGTCCCTCGTGTAGGGGCGAGGGTCTCCTACGAGCAGTACTTC
CDR3aa: CASVPRVGARVSYEQYF

v_gene: TRBV29-1
abundance: -
j_gene: TRBJ1-2
d_gene: TRBD1
CDR3nt: TGCAGCGTGGATACCGACAGGGAGGGCTATGGCTACACCTTC
CDR3aa: CSVDTDREGYGYTF

v_gene: TRBV6-5
abundance: few
j_gene: TRBJ1-2
d_gene: -
CDR3nt: TGTGCCAGCAGTTACTCGGAGGGTTTTGGCTACACCTTC
CDR3aa: CASSYSEGFGYTF

v_gene: TRBV6-6
abundance: few
j_gene: TRBJ1-2
d_gene: -
CDR3nt: TGTGCCAGCAGTTACAGGGATGGCTACACCTTC
CDR3aa: CASSYRDGYTF

v_gene: TRBV11-2
abundance: -
j_gene: TRBJ1-1
d_gene: -
CDR3nt: TGTGCCAGCAGCTTAGAGGGTAAGGAAGCTTTCTTT
CDR3aa: CASSLEGKEAFF

v_gene: TRBV4-3
abundance: -
j_gene: TRBJ2-1
d_gene: TRBD2
CDR3nt: TGCGCCAGCAGCCCGAGACTAGCGGGAGGGGATGAGCAGTTCTTC
CDR3aa: CASSPRLAGGDEQFF

v_gene: TRBV27
abundance: -
j_gene: TRBJ2-7
d_gene: -
CDR3nt: TGTGCCAGCAGTTTATCAGCCCTCTACGAGCAGTACTTC
CDR3aa: CASSLSALYEQYF

v_gene: TRBV28
abundance: -
j_gene: TRBJ1-5
d_gene: -
CDR3nt: TGTGCCAGCTTTCCAGGGAGGAAGAGCAATCAGCCCCAGCATTTT
CDR3aa: CASFPGRKSNQPQHF